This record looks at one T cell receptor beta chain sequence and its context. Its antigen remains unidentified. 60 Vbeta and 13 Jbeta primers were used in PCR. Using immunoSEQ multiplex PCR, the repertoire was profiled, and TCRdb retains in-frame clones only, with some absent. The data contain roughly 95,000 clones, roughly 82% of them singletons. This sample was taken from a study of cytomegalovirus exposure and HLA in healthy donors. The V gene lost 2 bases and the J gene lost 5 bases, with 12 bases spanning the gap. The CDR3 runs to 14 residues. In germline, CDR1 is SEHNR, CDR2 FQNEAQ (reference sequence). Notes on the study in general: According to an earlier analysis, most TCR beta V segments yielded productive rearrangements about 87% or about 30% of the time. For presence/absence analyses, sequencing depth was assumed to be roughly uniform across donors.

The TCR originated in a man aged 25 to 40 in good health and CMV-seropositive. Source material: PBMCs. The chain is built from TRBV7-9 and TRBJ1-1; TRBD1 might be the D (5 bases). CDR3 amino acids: CASSLQGVGTEAFF. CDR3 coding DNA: TGTGCCAGCAGCTTACAGGGTGTTGGAACTGAAGCTTTCTTT.